These T cell receptor beta chains were read from a single sample in a study of T cells after yellow fever vaccination. TCRdb called the 5' RACE reads again in MiXCR, with one record for every CDR3 protein. Here the sample spans 350,000 to 450,000 distinct CDR3 sequences, around a sixth being singletons. The sequenced sample was PBMCs, obtained before the yellow fever booster vaccination. The receptors were gathered from a man aged 18 to 29 who received the YFV17D yellow fever vaccine. The CDR3 runs from the conserved cysteine through the conserved F or W. The order of the fields is J gene, clone size, V gene, D gene, CDR3 DNA, CDR3 protein. A D gene is named only where the DNA matches it firmly. Size values are once, few and many counts, or a class for expanded clones, and some rows have none.

TRBJ2-1	-	TRBV5-1	TRBD1	TGCGCCAGCAGCTTTCCAGGGGGACCCTACAATGAGCAGTTCTTC	CASSFPGGPYNEQFF
TRBJ1-1	once	TRBV29-1	-	TGCAGCGTTGGGAGACAGATCACTGAAGCTTTCTTT	CSVGRQITEAFF
TRBJ1-2	many	TRBV6-6	TRBD1	TGTGCCAGCAGTTACTCACTACAGGGGCCGGGCTATGGCTACACCTTC	CASSYSLQGPGYGYTF
TRBJ1-5	-	TRBV6-6	TRBD1	TGTGCCAGCGCTCCGGGACAGCGTTCTCAGCCCCAGCATTTT	CASAPGQRSQPQHF
TRBJ1-2	-	TRBV7-2	-	TGTGCCAGCAGCGGCGGACCCCGGCGCGCTGGCTACACCTTC	CASSGGPRRAGYTF
TRBJ2-5	few	TRBV11-2	TRBD2	TGTGCCAGCAGCTTTAGCGGGGGGGTTCTTTCAGAGACCCAGTACTTC	CASSFSGGVLSETQYF
TRBJ2-1	few	TRBV7-3	-	TGTGCCAGCAGCCGTACCCAGGGTTACAATGAGCAGTTCTTC	CASSRTQGYNEQFF
TRBJ2-1	-	TRBV20-1	-	TGCAGTGTACGCAGGTTGCTCTACAATGAGCAGTTCTTC	CSVRRLLYNEQFF
TRBJ1-1	-	TRBV7-2	-	TGTGCCAGCAGTCCTAGGGGGGGCGTGAACACTGAAGCTTTCTTT	CASSPRGGVNTEAFF
TRBJ2-7	few	TRBV7-9	TRBD2	TGTGCCAGCAGCTTAAGAGCGGGGGGCTTACTTGGTGAGCAGTACTTC	CASSLRAGGLLGEQYF
TRBJ2-3	-	TRBV7-3	TRBD1	TGTGCCAGCAGCGAAGGACAGGGGACAGATACGCAGTATTTT	CASSEGQGTDTQYF
TRBJ2-5	few	TRBV4-1	TRBD2	TGCGCCAGCAGCCAAGATTTAGGACTAGCGGGGGCCCCCCAGGAGACCCAGTACTTC	CASSQDLGLAGAPQETQYF
TRBJ2-1	-	TRBV7-3	-	TGTGCCAGCAGCTCCCGAACGACGGGAAGCTTAGGTTACAATGAGCAGTTCTTC	CASSSRTTGSLGYNEQFF